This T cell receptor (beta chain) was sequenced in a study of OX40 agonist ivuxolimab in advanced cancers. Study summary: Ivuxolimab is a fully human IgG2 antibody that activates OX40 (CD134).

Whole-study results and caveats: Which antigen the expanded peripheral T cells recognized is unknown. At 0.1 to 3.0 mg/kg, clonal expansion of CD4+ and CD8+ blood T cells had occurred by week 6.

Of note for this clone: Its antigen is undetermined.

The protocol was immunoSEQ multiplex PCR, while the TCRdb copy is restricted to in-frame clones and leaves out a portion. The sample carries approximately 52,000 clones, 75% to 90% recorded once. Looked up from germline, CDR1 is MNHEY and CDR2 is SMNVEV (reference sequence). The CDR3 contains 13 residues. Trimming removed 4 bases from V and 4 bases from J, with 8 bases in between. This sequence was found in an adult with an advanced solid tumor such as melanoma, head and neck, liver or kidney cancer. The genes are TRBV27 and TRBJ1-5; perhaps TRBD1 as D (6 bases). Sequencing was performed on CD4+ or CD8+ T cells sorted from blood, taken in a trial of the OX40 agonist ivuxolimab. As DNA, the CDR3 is TGTGCCAGCAGTTACCAGGGGAATCAGCCCCAGCATTTT. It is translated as CASSYQGNQPQHF.